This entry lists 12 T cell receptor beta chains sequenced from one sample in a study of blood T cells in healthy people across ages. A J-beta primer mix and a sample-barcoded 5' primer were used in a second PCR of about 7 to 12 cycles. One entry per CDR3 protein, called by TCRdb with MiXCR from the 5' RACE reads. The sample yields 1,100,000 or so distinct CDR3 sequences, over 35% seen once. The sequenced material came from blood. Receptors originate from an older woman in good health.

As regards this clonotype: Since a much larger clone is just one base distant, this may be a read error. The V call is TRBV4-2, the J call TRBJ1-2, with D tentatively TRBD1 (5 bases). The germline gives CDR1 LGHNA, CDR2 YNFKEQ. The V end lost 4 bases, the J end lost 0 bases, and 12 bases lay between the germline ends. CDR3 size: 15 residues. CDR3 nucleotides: TGTGCCAGCAGCCGAGACAGTCAAACTAACTATGGCTACACCTTC. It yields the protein CASSRDSQTNYGYTF.

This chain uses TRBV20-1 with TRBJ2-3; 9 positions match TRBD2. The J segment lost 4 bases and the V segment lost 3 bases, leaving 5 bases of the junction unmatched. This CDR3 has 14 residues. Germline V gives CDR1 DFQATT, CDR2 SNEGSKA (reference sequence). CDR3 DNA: TGCAGTGCTAGTAGCGGGAGCGGGGCAGATACGCAGTATTTT. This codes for CSASSGSGADTQYF.

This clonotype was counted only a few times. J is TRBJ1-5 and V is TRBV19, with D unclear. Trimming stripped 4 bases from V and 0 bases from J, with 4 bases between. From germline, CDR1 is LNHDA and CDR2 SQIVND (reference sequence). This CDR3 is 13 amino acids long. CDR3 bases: TGTGCCAGTAGTACAACTAGCAATCAGCCCCAGCATTTT. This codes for CASSTTSNQPQHF.

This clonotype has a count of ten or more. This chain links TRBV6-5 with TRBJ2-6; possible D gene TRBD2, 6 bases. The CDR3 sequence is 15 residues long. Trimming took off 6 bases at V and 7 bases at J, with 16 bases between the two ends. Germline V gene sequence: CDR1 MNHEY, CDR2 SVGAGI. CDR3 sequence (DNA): TGTGCCAGCAGCCCGGGGGAGTCTTTCGCCAACGTCCTGACTTTC. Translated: CASSPGESFANVLTF.

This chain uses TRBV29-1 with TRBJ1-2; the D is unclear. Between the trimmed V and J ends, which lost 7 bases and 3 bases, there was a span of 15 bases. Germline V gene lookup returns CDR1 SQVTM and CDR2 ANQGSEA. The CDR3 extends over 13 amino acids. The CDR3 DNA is TGCAGCGCCCTAGGAGTAGGAGACTATGGCTACACCTTC. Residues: CSALGVGDYGYTF.

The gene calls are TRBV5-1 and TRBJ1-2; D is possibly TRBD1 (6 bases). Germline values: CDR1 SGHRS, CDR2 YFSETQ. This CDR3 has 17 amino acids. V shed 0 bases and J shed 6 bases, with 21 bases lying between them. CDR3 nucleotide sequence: TGCGCCAGCAGCTTGGACCTGGGGGCGGGGGCGCTCCATGGCTACACCTTC. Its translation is CASSLDLGAGALHGYTF. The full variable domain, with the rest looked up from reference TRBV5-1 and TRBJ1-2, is KAGVTQTPRYLIKTRGQQVTLSCSPISGHRSVSWYQQTPGQGLQFLFEYFSETQRNKGNFPGRFSGRQFSNSRSEMNVSTLELGDSALYLCASSLDLGAGALHGYTFGSGTRLTVV.

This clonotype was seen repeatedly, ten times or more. The CDR3 is CSVEGGQGYEQYF. CDR3 nucleotide sequence: TGCAGCGTTGAAGGGGGACAGGGCTACGAGCAGTACTTC. The chain uses TRBV29-1 and TRBJ2-7, with 9 positions matching TRBD1. The CDR3 has 13 residues. With V trimmed by 1 base and J by 3 bases, 1 base remained unmatched. Germline-derived CDR1 and CDR2 are SQVTM and ANQGSEA.

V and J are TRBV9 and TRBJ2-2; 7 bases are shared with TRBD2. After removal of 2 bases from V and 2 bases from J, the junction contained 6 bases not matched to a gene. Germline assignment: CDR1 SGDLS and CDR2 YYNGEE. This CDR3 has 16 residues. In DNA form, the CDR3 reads TGTGCCAGCAGCGTTACCGGGACTACAAACACCGGGGAGCTGTTTTTT. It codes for CASSVTGTTNTGELFF.

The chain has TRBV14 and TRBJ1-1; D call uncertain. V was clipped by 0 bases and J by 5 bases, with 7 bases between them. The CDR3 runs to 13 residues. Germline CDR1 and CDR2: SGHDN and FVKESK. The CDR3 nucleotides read TGTGCCAGCAGCCAAGATCCGTGGACTGAAGCTTTCTTT. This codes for CASSQDPWTEAFF.

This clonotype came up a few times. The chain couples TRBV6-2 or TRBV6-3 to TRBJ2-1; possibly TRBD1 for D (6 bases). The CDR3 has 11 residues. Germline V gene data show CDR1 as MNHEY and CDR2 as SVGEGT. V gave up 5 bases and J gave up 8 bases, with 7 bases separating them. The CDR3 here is CASSNRDEQFF. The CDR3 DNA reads TGTGCCAGCAGTAACAGGGATGAGCAGTTCTTC.

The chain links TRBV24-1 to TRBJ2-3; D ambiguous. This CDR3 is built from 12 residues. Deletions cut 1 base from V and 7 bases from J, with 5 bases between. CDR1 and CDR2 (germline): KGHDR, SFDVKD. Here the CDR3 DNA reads TGTGCCACCAGTGATTTCTCGTATACGCAGTATTTT. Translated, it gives CATSDFSYTQYF.

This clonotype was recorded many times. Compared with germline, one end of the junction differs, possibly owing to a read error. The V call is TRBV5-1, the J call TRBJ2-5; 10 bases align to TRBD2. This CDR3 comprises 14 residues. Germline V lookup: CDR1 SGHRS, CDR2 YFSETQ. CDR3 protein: CASSPLAGEETQYF. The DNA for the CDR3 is TGTGCCAGCAGCCCCCTAGCGGGAGAAGAGACCCAGTACTTC.